This entry lists 21 T cell receptor beta chains sequenced from one sample in a study of T cell repertoires in ileal Crohn's disease. The time point here: neoterminal ileum biopsy at postoperative endoscopy, about 6 months after surgery. Some clones are missing from TCRdb's copy, which holds only in-frame ones; the method was immunoSEQ multiplex PCR. The repertoire holds about 4,500 clones, with roughly 80% as singletons. The sample taken for sequencing was ileal tissue. The origin of the receptors is an adult with Crohn's disease.

This chain joins TRBV7-9 and TRBJ2-3; TRBD2 agrees at 12 bases. The CDR3 loop spans 16 amino acids. V trimming: 5 bases; J trimming: 9 bases; junction bases outside the gene matches: 12. Germline loops: CDR1 SEHNR, CDR2 FQNEAQ (reference sequence). CDR3: CASSPDLASGRGTQYF. The DNA for the CDR3 is TGTGCCAGCAGCCCTGACCTTGCTAGCGGGAGGGGGACGCAGTATTTT.

The chain employs TRBV10-2 and TRBJ2-3; no clear D gene. V lost 0 bases to trimming and J lost 0 bases, with 4 bases between them. CDR1 is WSHSY, CDR2 SAAADI, per germline. The CDR3 has 14 residues. The CDR3 loop is CASSESISTDTQYF. The CDR3 coding sequence is TGCGCCAGCAGTGAGTCCATCAGCACAGATACGCAGTATTTT.

CDR3 DNA: TGTGCCAGCAGCGCACAGGGGGCCGGTCAGCCCCAGCATTTT. Translation gives CASSAQGAGQPQHF. This chain uses TRBV9 with TRBJ1-5; 9 positions match TRBD1. V gave up 3 bases and J gave up 6 bases; unmatched junction bases: 4. The CDR3 has 14 residues. Germline-derived CDR1 and CDR2 are SGDLS and YYNGEE.

This clone has a single count. The chain carries TRBV19 and TRBJ1-1; the match to TRBD1 covers 7 bases. Germline V gene data show CDR1 as LNHDA and CDR2 as SQIVND (reference sequence). The CDR3 spans 13 residues. J was trimmed by 3 bases and V by 6 bases; bases with no gene match: 4. Here the CDR3 reads CASRRGPDTEAFF. CDR3 in DNA: TGTGCCAGTAGAAGGGGGCCTGACACTGAAGCTTTCTTT.

This clone is a singleton in its sample. This chain joins TRBV19 and TRBJ1-2, with TRBD1 matching 7 bases. The CDR3 sequence is 14 residues long. CDR1 LNHDA and CDR2 SQIVND come from the germline V gene (reference sequence). After removal of 7 bases from V and 3 bases from J, the junction contained 8 bases not matched to a gene. Written as DNA, the CDR3 is TGTGCCAGTATCCCGACAGGGAGGGACTATGGCTACACCTTC. The encoded protein is CASIPTGRDYGYTF.

The J gene is TRBJ1-5, the V gene TRBV18; tentative D call: TRBD1 (5 bases). The CDR3 is made up of 16 amino acids. The germline V and J ends were trimmed by 1 base and 1 base, with 11 bases remaining between them. CDR1 is KGHSH, CDR2 LQKENI, per germline. CDR3 region: CASSPREGQSNQPQHF. The CDR3 DNA is TGTGCCAGCTCACCACGGGAAGGACAAAGCAATCAGCCCCAGCATTTT.

In this sample, this clone turned up a few times. The chain couples TRBV9 to TRBJ2-5, with no clear D. This CDR3 has 12 residues. The germline V gene has CDR1 SGDLS and CDR2 YYNGEE. The V end lost 4 bases, the J end lost 9 bases, and 13 bases lay between the germline ends. The CDR3 spells CASSPRTKPQYF. CDR3 in DNA: TGTGCCAGCAGCCCACGGACGAAACCCCAGTACTTC.

The genes are TRBV2 and TRBJ2-3, with D perhaps matching TRBD2 (6 bases). Germline V CDR1 and CDR2: SNHLY, FYNNEI. The CDR3 is 14 residues long. V was cut by 7 bases and J by 4 bases, with 15 bases left in between. CDR3 protein: CASIRDLRADTQYF. As DNA, the CDR3 is TGTGCCAGCATCAGGGACTTGCGGGCAGATACGCAGTATTTT.

This rearrangement joins TRBV30 to TRBJ2-1; possibly TRBD1 for D (5 bases). The CDR3 runs to 16 residues. The V end was cut by 1 base, the J end by 0 bases, with 13 bases between. Germline loops: CDR1 GTSNPN, CDR2 SVGIG (reference sequence). The CDR3 loop reads CAWSALLQGSYNEQFF. The DNA for the CDR3 is TGTGCCTGGAGTGCCCTTTTGCAGGGCTCCTACAATGAGCAGTTCTTC.

The chain has TRBV5-1 and TRBJ2-1; 11 nucleotides align to TRBD2. V trimming: 0 bases; J trimming: 7 bases; junction bases outside the gene matches: 3. Per germline, CDR1 SGHRS and CDR2 YFSETQ. This CDR3 region has 15 residues. CDR3 bases: TGCGCCAGCAGCTTGGGACTAGCGGGATTGAATGAGCAGTTCTTC. It yields the protein CASSLGLAGLNEQFF.

V is TRBV5-1 and J is TRBJ2-3; TRBD2 agrees at 15 bases. The CDR3 covers 18 residues. The V gene's germline CDR1 is SGHRS and CDR2 YFSETQ. V was clipped by 3 bases and J by 5 bases; unmatched bases: 10. Here the CDR3 DNA reads TGCGCCAGCAGCTCCGGACTAGCGGGAGGGCCAGGAAAAGATACGCAGTATTTT. As protein: CASSSGLAGGPGKDTQYF.

This chain links TRBV13 with TRBJ2-7; D possibly corresponds to TRBD1 (7 bases). This CDR3 is built from 15 residues. V was pared by 5 bases and J by 9 bases, with 23 bases between. Germline lookup yields CDR1 PRHDT and CDR2 FYEKMQ (reference sequence). DNA for the CDR3: TGTGCCAGCAGCGCGGAGGGGGCGGCGCTGGGATGGCAGTACTTC. As protein: CASSAEGAALGWQYF.

In its sample, this clone was seen a few times. This chain joins TRBV29-1 and TRBJ2-7; D uncertain. The length of the CDR3 is 12 residues. The germline CDR1 and CDR2 sequences are SQVTM and ANQGSEA. V shed 4 bases and J shed 3 bases, with 10 bases lying between them. CDR3 region: CSVAERSYEQYF. The DNA of the CDR3 is TGCAGCGTTGCGGAACGGAGCTACGAGCAGTACTTC.

This clone was found once. The chain uses TRBV6-1 and TRBJ2-4, with 8 bases lining up with TRBD1. Trimming took 0 bases from V and 0 from J; bases not matched to a gene: 7. Germline V gene lookup returns CDR1 MNHNS and CDR2 SASEGT. The CDR3 contains 18 residues. CDR3 sequence reads: CASSEADRGQLAKNIQYF. The CDR3 bases are TGTGCCAGCAGTGAAGCTGACAGGGGCCAACTAGCCAAAAACATTCAGTACTTC.

This sequence joins TRBV5-1 and TRBJ1-1; D ambiguous. Germline V gives CDR1 SGHRS, CDR2 YFSETQ. Trimming left V 0 bases short and J 7 bases short, with 13 bases between. The CDR3 extends over 14 amino acids. In nucleotides, the CDR3 is TGCGCCAGCAGCTTGGGGGAAAAAATGAGTGAAGCTTTCTTT. Residues: CASSLGEKMSEAFF. The full variable domain, its missing parts supplied by reference TRBV5-1 and TRBJ1-1, is KAGVTQTPRYLIKTRGQQVTLSCSPISGHRSVSWYQQTPGQGLQFLFEYFSETQRNKGNFPGRFSGRQFSNSRSEMNVSTLELGDSALYLCASSLGEKMSEAFFGQGTRLTVV.

The chain uses TRBV7-6 and TRBJ2-3; no clear D. CDR1 and CDR2 (germline): SGHVS, FNYEAQ. The V end was cut by 5 bases, the J end by 0 bases, with 6 bases between. This CDR3 contains 13 residues. This CDR3 reads CASSHSSTDTQYF. The CDR3 DNA is TGTGCCAGCAGCCATAGCAGCACAGATACGCAGTATTTT.

This chain connects TRBV5-4 to TRBJ1-4; 10 bases line up with TRBD1. There are 14 residues in the CDR3. Trimming cost V 5 bases and J 4 bases; bases outside gene matches: 2. Germline V gene data show CDR1 as SGHNT and CDR2 as YYREEE (reference sequence). CDR3: CASRRDRGNEKLFF. CDR3 DNA: TGTGCCAGCAGGCGGGACAGGGGTAATGAAAAACTGTTTTTT. Full variable domain (remainder filled in from reference TRBV5-4 and TRBJ1-4): ETGVTQSPTHLIKTRGQQVTLRCSSQSGHNTVSWYQQALGQGPQFIFQYYREEENGRGNFPPRFSGLQFPNYSSELNVNALELDDSALYLCASRRDRGNEKLFFGSGTQLSVL.

The chain has TRBV7-9 and TRBJ2-1; 8 bases match TRBD2. CDR1 is SEHNR, CDR2 FQNEAQ, per germline (reference sequence). The length of the CDR3 is 17 residues. V lost 6 bases, J lost 6 bases, and 16 bases stayed unmatched. The CDR3 DNA reads as TGTGCCAGCAGGATTGACACGGGAGGGCCCCCACCCAATGAGCAGTTCTTC. Its translation is CASRIDTGGPPPNEQFF. The entire variable domain, with the rest obtained from reference TRBV7-9 and TRBJ2-1, is as follows: DTGVSQNPRHKITKRGQNVTFRCDPISEHNRLYWYRQTLGQGPEFLTYFQNEAQLEKSRLLSDRFSAERPKGSFSTLEIQRTEQGDSAMYLCASRIDTGGPPPNEQFFGPGTRLTVL.

V usage is TRBV7-9 and J usage is TRBJ2-4; 7 bases align to TRBD2. Losses at the gene ends were 5 bases for V and 7 bases for J; bases not matched to a gene: 17. CDR1 and CDR2 (germline): SEHNR, FQNEAQ (reference sequence). The CDR3 runs 17 residues. The CDR3 DNA reads TGTGCCAGCAGCCCCTGGGGGGAGGGCCGAGGCGGGAACATTCAGTACTTC. This gives the protein CASSPWGEGRGGNIQYF.

The chain links TRBV7-9 to TRBJ1-1; weak D call: TRBD1 (5 bases). The V end lost 1 base, the J end lost 1 base, and 13 bases lay between the germline ends. The germline V gene has CDR1 SEHNR and CDR2 FQNEAQ (reference sequence). CDR3 size: 16 residues. CDR3 coding DNA: TGTGCCAGCAGCTTAGGCAGGGCTACGGGGAACACTGAAGCTTTCTTT. Residues: CASSLGRATGNTEAFF.

CDR3 protein: CASSFGTSASDTQYF. DNA of the CDR3: TGTGCCAGCAGCTTCGGGACTAGCGCTTCAGATACGCAGTATTTT. The chain couples TRBV11-2 to TRBJ2-3, with TRBD2 matching over 10 bases. This CDR3 region has 15 residues. CDR1 and CDR2 (germline): SGHAT, FQNNGV. The trim removed 3 bases at V and 4 bases at J, leaving 4 bases unmatched.